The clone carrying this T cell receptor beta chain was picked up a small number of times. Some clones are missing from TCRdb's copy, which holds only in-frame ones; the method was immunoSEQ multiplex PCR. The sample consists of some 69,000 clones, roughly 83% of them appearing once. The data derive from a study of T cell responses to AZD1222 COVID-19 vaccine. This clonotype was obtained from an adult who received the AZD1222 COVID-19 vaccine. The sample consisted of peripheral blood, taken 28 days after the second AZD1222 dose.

The chain's CDR3 is CASSERGGYNEQFF. The CDR3 DNA reads TGTGCCAGCAGTGAACGCGGGGGCTACAATGAGCAGTTCTTC. The chain links TRBV2 to TRBJ2-1; 7 bases align to TRBD2. This CDR3 has 14 amino acids. In germline, CDR1 is SNHLY, CDR2 FYNNEI. V was clipped by 2 bases and J by 3 bases; unmatched bases: 1.